These 15 T cell receptor beta chains were all obtained from the same sample, sequenced in a study of OX40 agonist ivuxolimab in advanced cancers. Using immunoSEQ multiplex PCR, the repertoire was profiled, and TCRdb retains in-frame clones only, with some absent. The profile shows tens of thousands of clones, 86% of them singletons. Sequenced here: CD4+ or CD8+ T cells sorted from blood, sampled in a trial of the OX40 agonist ivuxolimab. The receptors originated from an adult with an advanced solid tumor such as melanoma, head and neck, liver or kidney cancer.

V is TRBV28 and J is TRBJ1-5; D is perhaps TRBD1 (6 bases). V lost 3 bases and J lost 11, with 14 bases in between. The CDR3 has 13 amino acids. Germline assignment: CDR1 MDHEN and CDR2 SYDVKM. In DNA form, the CDR3 reads TGTGCCAGCAGTTTGGGGGGCAGGCCGACCCAGCATTTT. This encodes CASSLGGRPTQHF. Full variable domain (missing parts from reference TRBV28 and TRBJ1-5): DVKVTQSSRYLVKRTGEKVFLECVQDMDHENMFWYRQDPGLGLRLIYFSYDVKMKEKGDIPEGYSVSREKKERFSLILESASTNQTSMYLCASSLGGRPTQHFGDGTRLSIL.

The chain employs TRBV27 and TRBJ2-7; no clear D gene. In germline, CDR1 is MNHEY, CDR2 SMNVEV (reference sequence). V was cut by 2 bases and J by 1 base, with 9 bases left in between. The CDR3 is 14 residues long. CDR3 DNA sequence: TGTGCCAGCAGTTTAGATGGCAGATCCTACGAGCAGTACTTC. Translated: CASSLDGRSYEQYF.

This clone showed up just a few times. The chain is built from TRBV7-8 and TRBJ2-1, with 7 bases fitting TRBD1. The CDR3 loop spans 15 amino acids. Trimming took 3 bases from V and 6 from J; bases not matched to a gene: 8. Germline V lookup: CDR1 SGHVS, CDR2 FQNEAQ. The CDR3 DNA reads as TGTGCCAGCAGCTTTCGTGCAGGGGGTTCCAATGAGCAGTTCTTC. This codes for CASSFRAGGSNEQFF.

Regarding this clone: At one boundary the junction diverges from the germline segment, which might be a read error. V gene TRBV11-3 combines with J gene TRBJ1-1; D not resolved. The CDR3 extends over 11 amino acids. Germline V gives CDR1 SGHNT, CDR2 YENEEA. CDR3 protein: CASSLGTGAFF. CDR3 DNA: TGTGCCAGCAGCTTAGGTACTGGAGCTTTCTTT. Together with reference TRBV11-3 and TRBJ1-1, the CDR3 gives the full variable domain: EAGVVQSPRYKIIEKKQPVAFWCNPISGHNTLYWYLQNLGQGPELLIRYENEEAVDDSQLPKDRFSAERLKGVDSTLKIQPAELGDSAVYLCASSLGTGAFFGQGTRLTVV.

This clone came up once. V usage is TRBV7-2 and J usage is TRBJ1-2; D is unclear. CDR3 size: 12 residues. Germline V lookup: CDR1 SGHTA, CDR2 FQGNSA. Trimming removed 1 base from V and 9 bases from J, with 9 bases in between. The CDR3 spells CASSLEGGSYTF. The CDR3 DNA sequence: TGTGCCAGCAGCTTAGAAGGAGGGAGCTACACCTTC.

The chain combines TRBV15 with TRBJ2-7; 8 bases fit TRBD1. Germline V CDR1 and CDR2: LNHNV, YYDKDF (reference sequence). With 3 bases clipped from V and 1 base from J, the junction kept 5 bases outside the gene matches. The CDR3 sequence is 15 residues long. CDR3 coding DNA: TGTGCCACCAGCAGGTCGGGACAGGCTTCCTACGAGCAGTACTTC. Protein: CATSRSGQASYEQYF.

The chain is built from TRBV4-1 and TRBJ1-1; a possible D gene is TRBD1 (6 bases). The V gene's germline CDR1 is MGHRA and CDR2 YSYEKL. V was clipped by 4 bases and J by 4 bases, with 19 bases between them. This CDR3 spans 16 amino acids. In DNA, the CDR3 is TGCGCCAGCAGCCTCCAGGCGGCTGACAGGTTCACTGAAGCTTTCTTT. It translates to CASSLQAADRFTEAFF.

The chain recombines TRBV18 with TRBJ1-2; a weak D match, TRBD1 (5 bases). The CDR3 runs to 14 residues. V lost 8 bases, J lost 3 bases, and 16 bases lay in between. Germline V lookup: CDR1 KGHSH, CDR2 LQKENI. As DNA, the CDR3 is TGTGCCAGCCGATCCTTATCACAGGACTATGGCTACACCTTC. Its protein product is CASRSLSQDYGYTF. Drawing the rest from reference TRBV18 and TRBJ1-2, the complete variable domain is NAGVMQNPRHLVRRRGQEARLRCSPMKGHSHVYWYRQLPEEGLKFMVYLQKENIIDESGMPKERFSAEFPKEGPSILRIQQVVRGDSAAYFCASRSLSQDYGYTFGSGTRLTVV.

The chain links TRBV7-2 to TRBJ2-3; D call uncertain. Germline V gives CDR1 SGHTA, CDR2 FQGNSA. Trimming took 6 bases from V and 3 from J, leaving 10 bases between them. The CDR3 length is 13 residues. The CDR3 region has the DNA TGTGCCAGCAGTCTCACCGGAACAGATACGCAGTATTTT. Translating it yields CASSLTGTDTQYF.

This clone is large (0.1 to 1%) in the sample. The chain links TRBV2 to TRBJ1-2, with a weak D call TRBD1 (6 bases). CDR1 and CDR2 (germline): SNHLY, FYNNEI. The CDR3 loop spans 16 amino acids. V was cut by 0 bases and J by 5 bases, with 16 bases left in between. CDR3 nucleotides: TGTGCCAGCAGTGAAGCTCCGGGACAAGAGGGGTATGGCTACACCTTC. Its protein is CASSEAPGQEGYGYTF. Supplemented by reference TRBV2 and TRBJ1-2, the full variable domain reads EPEVTQTPSHQVTQMGQEVILRCVPISNHLYFYWYRQILGQKVEFLVSFYNNEISEKSEIFDDQFSVERPDGSNFTLKIRSTKLEDSAMYFCASSEAPGQEGYGYTFGSGTRLTVV.

This chain connects TRBV6-6 to TRBJ1-1; D ambiguous. V was clipped by 5 bases and J by 4 bases, with 14 bases between them. CDR1 and CDR2 (germline): MNHNY, SVGAGI (reference sequence). The CDR3 has 14 residues. Here the CDR3 DNA reads TGTGCCAGCAGTCTTGATAAAGAGGGCACTGAAGCTTTCTTT. Translating it yields CASSLDKEGTEAFF.

This clone showed up just once. The rearrangement joins TRBV5-6 to TRBJ1-5; D is uncertain. Germline values: CDR1 SGHDT, CDR2 YYEEEE. CDR3 length: 16 residues. V dropped 2 bases and J dropped 2 bases, with 14 bases sitting between them. Here the CDR3 reads CASSLSLGDRNQPQHF. In nucleotides, the CDR3 is TGTGCCAGCAGCTTAAGCCTTGGAGATCGCAATCAGCCCCAGCATTTT.

The gene calls are TRBV7-9 and TRBJ1-6; maybe TRBD1 (5 bases). This CDR3 has 15 residues. The V gene's germline CDR1 is SEHNR and CDR2 FQNEAQ (reference sequence). Trimming cost V 5 bases and J 9 bases, with 17 bases left between them. In DNA form, the CDR3 reads TGTGCCAGCAGCCTCGAGGCAGCAGGGACTTCACCCCTCCACTTT. This codes for CASSLEAAGTSPLHF.

The rearrangement uses TRBV5-6 and TRBJ2-1; D may be TRBD1 (5 bases). Germline-derived CDR1 and CDR2 are SGHDT and YYEEEE. The length of the CDR3 is 13 residues. Deletions cut 7 bases from V and 4 bases from J, with 12 bases between. For the CDR3, the DNA is TGTGCCAGCGCTTCCTACAGGTACAATGAGCAGTTCTTC. Protein product: CASASYRYNEQFF.

The chain is built from TRBV11-3 and TRBJ2-1; no definite D call. This CDR3 region has 14 residues. Germline assignment: CDR1 SGHNT and CDR2 YENEEA. V gave up 1 base and J gave up 4 bases, with 8 bases separating them. The DNA of the CDR3 is TGTGCCAGCAGCTTAGCAGGCTATTACAATGAGCAGTTCTTC. This gives the protein CASSLAGYYNEQFF. The whole variable domain, remainder taken from reference TRBV11-3 and TRBJ2-1, is EAGVVQSPRYKIIEKKQPVAFWCNPISGHNTLYWYLQNLGQGPELLIRYENEEAVDDSQLPKDRFSAERLKGVDSTLKIQPAELGDSAVYLCASSLAGYYNEQFFGPGTRLTVL.